This T cell receptor (beta chain) was identified in a study of cytotoxic CD8 clonotypes in ibrutinib-treated CLL. This CDR3 has 16 residues. Germline loops: CDR1 SGHNT, CDR2 YENEEA. V was clipped by 2 bases and J by 0 bases, with 12 bases between them. TCRdb's table, derived via immunoSEQ multiplex PCR, lists solely in-frame clones and lacks some. Found here are under 200,000 clones, 84% of them singletons; the top ten hold 4.6%. The genes are TRBV11-3 and TRBJ2-3; D gene ambiguous. The clonotype originates from a human donor with chronic lymphocytic leukemia. The source was PBMCs, collected after 24 months of ibrutinib treatment. The CDR3 spells CASSLSFTPSTDTQYF. CDR3 sequence (DNA): TGTGCCAGCAGCTTAAGTTTTACTCCTAGCACAGATACGCAGTATTTT. Combining the CDR3 with reference TRBV11-3 and TRBJ2-3 gives the whole variable domain EAGVVQSPRYKIIEKKQPVAFWCNPISGHNTLYWYLQNLGQGPELLIRYENEEAVDDSQLPKDRFSAERLKGVDSTLKIQPAELGDSAVYLCASSLSFTPSTDTQYFGPGTRLTVL.